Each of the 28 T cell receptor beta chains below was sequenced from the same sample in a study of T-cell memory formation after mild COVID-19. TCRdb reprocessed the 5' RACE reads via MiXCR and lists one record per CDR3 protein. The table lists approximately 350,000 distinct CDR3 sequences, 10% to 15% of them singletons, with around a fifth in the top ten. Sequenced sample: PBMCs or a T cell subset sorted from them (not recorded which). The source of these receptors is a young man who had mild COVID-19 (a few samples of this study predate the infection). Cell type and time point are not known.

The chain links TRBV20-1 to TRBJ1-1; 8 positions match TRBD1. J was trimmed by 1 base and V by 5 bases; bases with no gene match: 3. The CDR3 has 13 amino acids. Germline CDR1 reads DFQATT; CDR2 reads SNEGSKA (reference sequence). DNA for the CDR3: TGCAGTGCTGACAGGGGAAAGAACACTGAAGCTTTCTTT. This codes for CSADRGKNTEAFF.

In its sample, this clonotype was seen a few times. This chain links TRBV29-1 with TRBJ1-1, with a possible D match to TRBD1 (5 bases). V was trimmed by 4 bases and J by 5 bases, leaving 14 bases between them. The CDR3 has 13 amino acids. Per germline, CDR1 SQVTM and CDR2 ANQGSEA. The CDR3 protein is CSVVGGAGTEAFF. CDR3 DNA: TGCAGCGTTGTCGGAGGGGCCGGGACTGAAGCTTTCTTT.

The CDR3 is CASSLVPGTSGAGELFF. The CDR3 coding sequence is TGTGCCAGCAGCTTAGTCCCCGGGACTAGCGGGGCCGGGGAGCTGTTTTTT. The chain employs TRBV7-6 and TRBJ2-2; TRBD2 agrees at 13 bases. This CDR3 is built from 17 residues. Per germline, CDR1 SGHVS and CDR2 FNYEAQ. Germline trimming cut 1 base from V and 6 bases from J; bases unmatched to any gene: 5.

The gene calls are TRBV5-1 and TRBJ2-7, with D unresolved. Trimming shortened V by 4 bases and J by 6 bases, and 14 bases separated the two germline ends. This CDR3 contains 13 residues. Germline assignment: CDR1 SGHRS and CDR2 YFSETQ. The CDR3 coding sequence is TGCGCCAGCAGCGCAATGTCTGGAGCCGAGCAGTACTTC. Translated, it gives CASSAMSGAEQYF.

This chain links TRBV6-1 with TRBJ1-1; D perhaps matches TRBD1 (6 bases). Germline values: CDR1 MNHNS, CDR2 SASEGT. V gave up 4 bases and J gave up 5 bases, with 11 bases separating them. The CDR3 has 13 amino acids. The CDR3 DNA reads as TGTGCCAGCAGTGGATCAGGGGTAACTGAAGCTTTCTTT. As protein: CASSGSGVTEAFF.

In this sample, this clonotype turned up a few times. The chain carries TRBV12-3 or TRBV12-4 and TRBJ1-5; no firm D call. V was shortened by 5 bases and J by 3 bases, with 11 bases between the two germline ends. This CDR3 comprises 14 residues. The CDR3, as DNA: TGTGCCAGCAGTCAAGGAGACACCAATCAGCCCCAGCATTTT. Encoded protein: CASSQGDTNQPQHF.

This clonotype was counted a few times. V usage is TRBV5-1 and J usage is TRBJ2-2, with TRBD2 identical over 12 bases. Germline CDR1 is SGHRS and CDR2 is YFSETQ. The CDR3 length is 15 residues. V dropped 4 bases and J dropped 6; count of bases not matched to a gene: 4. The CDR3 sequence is CASSNRTSGAGELFF. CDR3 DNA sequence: TGCGCCAGCAGCAACAGGACTAGCGGGGCCGGGGAGCTGTTTTTT.

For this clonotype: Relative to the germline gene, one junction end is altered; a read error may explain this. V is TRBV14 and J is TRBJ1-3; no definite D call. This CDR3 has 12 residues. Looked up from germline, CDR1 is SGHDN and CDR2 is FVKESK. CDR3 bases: TGTGCCAGCAGCCAAGTAACCCGGGTTCTACATTTT. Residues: CASSQVTRVLHF.

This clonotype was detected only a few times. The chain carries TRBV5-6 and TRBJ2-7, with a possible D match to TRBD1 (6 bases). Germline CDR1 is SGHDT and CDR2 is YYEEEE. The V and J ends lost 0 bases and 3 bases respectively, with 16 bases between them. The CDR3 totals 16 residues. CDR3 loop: CASSLADRERRYEQYV. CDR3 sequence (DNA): TGTGCCAGCAGCTTGGCGGACAGAGAGAGACGCTACGAGCAGTACGTC.

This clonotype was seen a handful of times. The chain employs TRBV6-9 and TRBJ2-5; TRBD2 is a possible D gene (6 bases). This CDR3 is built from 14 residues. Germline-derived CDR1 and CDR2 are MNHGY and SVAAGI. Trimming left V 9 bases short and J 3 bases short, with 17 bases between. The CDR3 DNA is TGTGCCAGTAGAGCACTAGCCTCTGAAGAGACCCAGTACTTC. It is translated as CASRALASEETQYF.

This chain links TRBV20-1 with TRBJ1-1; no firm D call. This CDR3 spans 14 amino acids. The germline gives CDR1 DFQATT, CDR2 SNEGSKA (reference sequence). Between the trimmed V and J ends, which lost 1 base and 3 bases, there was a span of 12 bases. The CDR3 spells CSARAMGSDTEAFF. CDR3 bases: TGCAGTGCTAGAGCCATGGGGTCGGACACTGAAGCTTTCTTT.

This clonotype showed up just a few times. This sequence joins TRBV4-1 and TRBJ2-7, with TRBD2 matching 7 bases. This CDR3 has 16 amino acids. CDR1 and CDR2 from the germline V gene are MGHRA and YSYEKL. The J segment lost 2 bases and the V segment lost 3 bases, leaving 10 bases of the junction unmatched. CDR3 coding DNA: TGCGCCAGCAGCCAGATGGTGGCGGGAGTAACCTACGAGCAGTACGTC. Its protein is CASSQMVAGVTYEQYV.

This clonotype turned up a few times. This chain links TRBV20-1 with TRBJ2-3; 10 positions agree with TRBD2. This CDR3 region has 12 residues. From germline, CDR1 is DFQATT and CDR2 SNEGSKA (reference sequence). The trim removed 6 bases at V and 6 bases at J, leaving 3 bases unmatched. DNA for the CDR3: TGCAGTGCAGCGGGGGGGGTGGATACGCAGTATTTT. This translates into CSAAGGVDTQYF.

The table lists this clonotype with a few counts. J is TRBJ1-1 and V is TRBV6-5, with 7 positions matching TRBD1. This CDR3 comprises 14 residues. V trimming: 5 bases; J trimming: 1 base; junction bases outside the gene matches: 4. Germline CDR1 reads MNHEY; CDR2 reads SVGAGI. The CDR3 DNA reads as TGTGCCAGCAGTCGGGGACAGCAGAACACTGAAGCTTTCTTT. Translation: CASSRGQQNTEAFF.

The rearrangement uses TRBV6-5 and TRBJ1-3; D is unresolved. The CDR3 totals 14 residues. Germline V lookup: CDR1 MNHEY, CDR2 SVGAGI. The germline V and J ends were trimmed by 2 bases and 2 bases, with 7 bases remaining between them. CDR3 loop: CASSYVGPGNTIYF. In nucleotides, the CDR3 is TGTGCCAGCAGTTACGTAGGACCTGGAAACACCATATATTTT.

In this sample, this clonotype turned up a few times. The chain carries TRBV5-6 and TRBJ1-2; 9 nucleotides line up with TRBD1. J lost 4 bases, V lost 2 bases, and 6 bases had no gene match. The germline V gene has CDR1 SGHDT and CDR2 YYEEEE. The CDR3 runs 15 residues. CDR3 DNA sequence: TGTGCCAGCAGCTTCGGGACAGGGAGGACCTATGGCTACACCTTC. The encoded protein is CASSFGTGRTYGYTF.

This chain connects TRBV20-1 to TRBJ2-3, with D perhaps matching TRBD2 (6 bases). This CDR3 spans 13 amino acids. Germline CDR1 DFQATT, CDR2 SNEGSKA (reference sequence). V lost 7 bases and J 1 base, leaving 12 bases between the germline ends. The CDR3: CSEAKRGTDTQYF. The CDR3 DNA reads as TGCAGTGAGGCTAAGCGGGGCACAGATACGCAGTATTTT.

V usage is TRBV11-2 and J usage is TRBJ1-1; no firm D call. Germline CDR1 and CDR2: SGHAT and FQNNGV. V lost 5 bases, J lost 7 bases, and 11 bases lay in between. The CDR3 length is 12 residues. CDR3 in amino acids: CASSPGRDEAFF. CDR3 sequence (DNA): TGTGCCAGCAGCCCGGGAAGAGATGAAGCTTTCTTT.

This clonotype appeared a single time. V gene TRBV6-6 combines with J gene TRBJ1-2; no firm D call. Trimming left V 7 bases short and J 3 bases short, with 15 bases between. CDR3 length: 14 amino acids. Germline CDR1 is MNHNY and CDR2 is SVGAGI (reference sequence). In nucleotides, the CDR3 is TGTGCCAGCAAAGAGGGCCAGGACTACTATGGCTACACCTTC. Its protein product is CASKEGQDYYGYTF.

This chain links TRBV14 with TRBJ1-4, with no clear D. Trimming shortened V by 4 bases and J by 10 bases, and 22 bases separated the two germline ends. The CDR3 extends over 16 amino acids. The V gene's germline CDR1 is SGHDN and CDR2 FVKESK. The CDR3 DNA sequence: TGTGCCAGCAGCCCCCGCGGTATTTTTGGGCGGGGAAAACTGTTTTTT. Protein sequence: CASSPRGIFGRGKLFF.

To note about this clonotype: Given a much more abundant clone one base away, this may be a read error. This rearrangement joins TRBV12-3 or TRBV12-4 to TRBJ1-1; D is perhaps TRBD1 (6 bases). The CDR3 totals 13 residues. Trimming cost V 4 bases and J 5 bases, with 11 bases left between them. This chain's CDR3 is CASSSGEGTEAFF. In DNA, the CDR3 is TGTGCCAGCAGTTCAGGGGAGGGAACTGAAGCTTTCTTT.

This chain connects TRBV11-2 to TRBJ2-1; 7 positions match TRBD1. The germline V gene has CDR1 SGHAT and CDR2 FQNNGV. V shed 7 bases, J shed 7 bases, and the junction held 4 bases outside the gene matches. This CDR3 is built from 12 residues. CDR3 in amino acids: CASNRGANEQFF. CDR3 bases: TGTGCCAGCAACAGGGGTGCGAATGAGCAGTTCTTC.

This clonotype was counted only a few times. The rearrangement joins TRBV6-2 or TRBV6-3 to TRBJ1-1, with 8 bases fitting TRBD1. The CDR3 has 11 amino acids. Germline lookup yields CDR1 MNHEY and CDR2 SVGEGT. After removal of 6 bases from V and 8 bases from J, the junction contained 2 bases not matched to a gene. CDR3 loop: CASRRQGEAFF. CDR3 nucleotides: TGTGCCAGCAGAAGACAGGGGGAAGCTTTCTTT.

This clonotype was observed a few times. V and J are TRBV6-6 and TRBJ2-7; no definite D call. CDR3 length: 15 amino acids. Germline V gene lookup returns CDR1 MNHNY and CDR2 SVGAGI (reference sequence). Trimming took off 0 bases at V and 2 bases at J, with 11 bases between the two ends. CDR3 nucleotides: TGTGCCAGCAGTTACTCCCCATCACTCACCTACGAGCAGTACTTC. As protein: CASSYSPSLTYEQYF.

The CDR3 loop is CASSFPMAYGYTF. The CDR3 bases are TGTGCCAGCAGCTTTCCCATGGCCTATGGCTACACCTTC. The chain has TRBV7-9 and TRBJ1-2; D remains unclear. CDR3 length: 13 amino acids. Trimming cost V 3 bases and J 4 bases, with 9 bases left between them. Germline loops: CDR1 SEHNR, CDR2 FQNEAQ (reference sequence).

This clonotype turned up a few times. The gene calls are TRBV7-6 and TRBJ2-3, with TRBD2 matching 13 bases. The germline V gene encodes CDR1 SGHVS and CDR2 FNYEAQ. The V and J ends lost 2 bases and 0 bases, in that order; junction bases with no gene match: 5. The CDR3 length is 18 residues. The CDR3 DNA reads TGTGCCAGCAGCTTAACGACTAGCGGGGGGACTAGCACAGATACGCAGTATTTT. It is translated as CASSLTTSGGTSTDTQYF.

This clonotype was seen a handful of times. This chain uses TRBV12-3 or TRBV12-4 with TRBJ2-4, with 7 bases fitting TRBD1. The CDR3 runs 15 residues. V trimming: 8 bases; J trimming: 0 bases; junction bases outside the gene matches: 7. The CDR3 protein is CASAQGVLAKNIQYF. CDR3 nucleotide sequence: TGTGCCAGCGCCCAGGGGGTCCTAGCCAAAAACATTCAGTACTTC.

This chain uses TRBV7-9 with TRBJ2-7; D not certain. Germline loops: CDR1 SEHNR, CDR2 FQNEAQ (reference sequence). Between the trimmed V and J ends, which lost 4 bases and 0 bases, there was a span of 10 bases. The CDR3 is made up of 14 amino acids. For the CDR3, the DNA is TGTGCCAGCAGCTCCTCGACCAGCTCCTACGAGCAGTACGTC. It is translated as CASSSSTSSYEQYV.